A selection of T cell receptor beta chains follows, all from one sample in a study of cytomegalovirus exposure and HLA in healthy donors. Profiled with immunoSEQ multiplex PCR; TCRdb holds only in-frame clones, not every one. In the table there are fewer than 140,000 clones, around 89% of which are singletons. The specimen was PBMCs. Receptor source: a young woman in good health and CMV-seropositive. The CDR3 runs from the conserved cysteine through the conserved F or W. Each record gives: J gene, V gene, D gene, CDR3 protein. A D gene is named only where the DNA matches it firmly.

j_gene: TRBJ2-7; v_gene: TRBV4-1; d_gene: TRBD2; CDR3aa: CASSPGLAGYEQYF
j_gene: TRBJ2-4; v_gene: TRBV28; d_gene: TRBD1; CDR3aa: CASSPTGTGKLAKNIQYF
j_gene: TRBJ1-2; v_gene: TRBV5-4; d_gene: TRBD1; CDR3aa: CASSLAVTGGDGYTF
j_gene: TRBJ1-1; v_gene: TRBV7-8; d_gene: NA; CDR3aa: CASSSTRVELGLNTEAFF
j_gene: TRBJ1-5; v_gene: TRBV6-1; d_gene: NA; CDR3aa: CASSETTLTNQPQHF
j_gene: TRBJ1-1; v_gene: TRBV4-2; d_gene: NA; CDR3aa: CASSRTLTSEAFF
j_gene: TRBJ2-3; v_gene: TRBV19; d_gene: TRBD2; CDR3aa: CASSGLAGGPGGTDTQYF
j_gene: TRBJ2-1; v_gene: TRBV6-5; d_gene: NA; CDR3aa: CASSAGPANNEQFF
j_gene: TRBJ1-1; v_gene: TRBV7-9; d_gene: NA; CDR3aa: CASSFVSQGSKETFF
j_gene: TRBJ1-1; v_gene: TRBV4-1; d_gene: NA; CDR3aa: CASRTGKYTEAFF
j_gene: TRBJ1-1; v_gene: TRBV19; d_gene: TRBD1; CDR3aa: CASSTGAGEAFF
j_gene: TRBJ1-3; v_gene: TRBV5-5; d_gene: TRBD1; CDR3aa: CASSTGTGAGNTIYF
j_gene: TRBJ1-3; v_gene: TRBV6-5; d_gene: TRBD1; CDR3aa: CASTQGQGRNTIYF
j_gene: TRBJ1-5; v_gene: TRBV19; d_gene: NA; CDR3aa: CASSMGGVVGNQPQHF
j_gene: TRBJ2-5; v_gene: TRBV27; d_gene: TRBD1; CDR3aa: CASSPLLRTGGEETQYF
j_gene: TRBJ2-7; v_gene: TRBV4-1; d_gene: TRBD1; CDR3aa: CASSQGGTGRAYEQYF
j_gene: TRBJ2-1; v_gene: TRBV28; d_gene: NA; CDR3aa: CASSGSTGRIF